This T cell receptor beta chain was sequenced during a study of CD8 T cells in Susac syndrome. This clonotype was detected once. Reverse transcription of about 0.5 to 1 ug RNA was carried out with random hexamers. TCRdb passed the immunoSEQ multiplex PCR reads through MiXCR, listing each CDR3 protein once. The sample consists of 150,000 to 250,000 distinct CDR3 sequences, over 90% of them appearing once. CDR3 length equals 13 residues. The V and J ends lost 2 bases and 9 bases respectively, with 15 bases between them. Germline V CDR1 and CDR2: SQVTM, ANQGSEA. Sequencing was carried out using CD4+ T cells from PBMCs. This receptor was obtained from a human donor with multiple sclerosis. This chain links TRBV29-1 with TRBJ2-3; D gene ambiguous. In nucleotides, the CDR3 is TGCAGCGTTGAACACTTCCGGTCCCAAACGCAGTATTTT. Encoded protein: CSVEHFRSQTQYF.